What follows are 30 T cell receptor beta chains derived from one specimen sequenced in a study of blood T cell repertoires in COVID-19. Measured with immunoSEQ multiplex PCR; TCRdb has only the in-frame clones, and not every one. The table lists over 110,000 clones, roughly 85% of them singletons. Sequencing was carried out using peripheral blood. All receptors derive from a man aged 55 to 70 with acute or convalescent COVID-19.

The V gene is TRBV2, the J gene TRBJ1-4; no firm D call. This CDR3 is 15 amino acids long. Germline V gene data show CDR1 as SNHLY and CDR2 as FYNNEI. V was shortened by 6 bases and J by 0 bases, with 11 bases between the two germline ends. CDR3 loop: CASRRSIATNEKLFF. The CDR3 DNA sequence: TGTGCCAGCAGGAGGAGTATTGCAACTAATGAAAAACTGTTTTTT.

The chain employs TRBV25-1 and TRBJ2-7, with D perhaps TRBD1 (5 bases). Trimming cost V 7 bases and J 6 bases, with 16 bases left between them. Germline-derived CDR1 and CDR2 are MGHDK and SYGVNS. The CDR3 runs to 13 residues. The CDR3 sequence is CASTGRAAPEQYF. The CDR3 coding sequence is TGTGCCAGCACGGGCAGGGCGGCCCCCGAGCAGTACTTC.

The chain is built from TRBV6-2 or TRBV6-3 and TRBJ1-1, with unresolved D. CDR3 size: 12 residues. CDR1 MNHEY and CDR2 SVGEGT come from the germline V gene. V shed 2 bases and J shed 7 bases, with 8 bases lying between them. For the CDR3, the DNA is TGTGCCAGCAGTTACCCCCAGGTTGAAGCTTTCTTT. Its protein product is CASSYPQVEAFF.

The rearrangement links TRBV19 to TRBJ2-7; D perhaps matches TRBD1 (6 bases). Germline values: CDR1 LNHDA, CDR2 SQIVND (reference sequence). This CDR3 comprises 14 residues. V was clipped by 5 bases and J by 6 bases, with 17 bases between them. The CDR3 protein is CASSPRGLVAEQYF. CDR3 sequence (DNA): TGTGCCAGTAGTCCCAGGGGTTTAGTCGCCGAGCAGTACTTC.

The chain carries TRBV28 and TRBJ1-1; the D gene is possibly TRBD1 (5 bases). Trimming took off 3 bases at V and 5 bases at J, with 7 bases between the two ends. Germline CDR1 is MDHEN and CDR2 is SYDVKM. This CDR3 contains 12 residues. CDR3 region: CASSLTATEAFF. CDR3 nucleotide sequence: TGTGCCAGCAGTTTGACAGCTACTGAAGCTTTCTTT.

The chain carries TRBV28 and TRBJ1-2, with 8 bases lining up with TRBD1. CDR3 length: 17 residues. CDR1 is MDHEN, CDR2 SYDVKM, per germline. With 4 bases clipped from V and 3 bases from J, the junction kept 13 bases outside the gene matches. Here the CDR3 reads CASSSRTGKLRHYGYTF. The CDR3 DNA sequence: TGTGCCAGCAGTTCCCGGACAGGGAAACTGAGACACTATGGCTACACCTTC.

The rearrangement joins TRBV6-2 or TRBV6-3 to TRBJ1-1; no reliable D call. The germline gives CDR1 MNHEY, CDR2 SVGEGT. This CDR3 is 15 amino acids long. Trimming shortened V by 4 bases and J by 7 bases, and 19 bases separated the two germline ends. CDR3 protein: CASSSPRHLLVEAFF. The CDR3 region has the DNA TGTGCCAGCAGTTCACCGAGGCATTTGTTGGTTGAAGCTTTCTTT.

This sequence joins TRBV2 and TRBJ2-7; TRBD1 is a possible D gene (7 bases). The V and J ends lost 5 bases and 3 bases respectively, with 20 bases between them. The CDR3 covers 16 residues. Germline assignment: CDR1 SNHLY and CDR2 FYNNEI. The CDR3 DNA is TGTGCCAGCAGTCCCCAGGGGGGCAGGATAAGCTACGAGCAGTACTTC. Protein sequence: CASSPQGGRISYEQYF.

The chain has TRBV19 and TRBJ1-2; possibly TRBD1 for D (6 bases). CDR3 length: 16 residues. CDR1 LNHDA and CDR2 SQIVND come from the germline V gene (reference sequence). Trimming removed 6 bases at V and 3 bases at J, with 20 bases between. The chain's CDR3 is CASSEAGGLGDYGYTF. In nucleotides, the CDR3 is TGTGCCAGTAGCGAAGCGGGGGGGCTGGGGGACTATGGCTACACCTTC.

The genes are TRBV7-9 and TRBJ1-2, with D perhaps matching TRBD1 (6 bases). The V end was cut by 2 bases, the J end by 4 bases, with 14 bases between. The CDR3 length is 15 residues. CDR1 and CDR2 (germline): SEHNR, FQNEAQ (reference sequence). CDR3 region: CASSLPSLGAYGYTF. CDR3 nucleotides: TGTGCCAGCAGCTTACCCTCCTTGGGGGCCTATGGCTACACCTTC.

The chain recombines TRBV18 with TRBJ1-2; D is undetermined. Germline lookup yields CDR1 KGHSH and CDR2 LQKENI. V lost 7 bases and J lost 6, with 9 bases in between. The CDR3 length is 11 residues. The CDR3 loop is CASYGGDGYTF. The CDR3 region has the DNA TGTGCCAGCTATGGAGGAGATGGCTACACCTTC. Full variable domain (rest looked up from reference TRBV18 and TRBJ1-2): NAGVMQNPRHLVRRRGQEARLRCSPMKGHSHVYWYRQLPEEGLKFMVYLQKENIIDESGMPKERFSAEFPKEGPSILRIQQVVRGDSAAYFCASYGGDGYTFGSGTRLTVV.

This clone was counted a few times. This chain links TRBV7-3 with TRBJ2-5; 8 bases fit TRBD1. The V gene end was trimmed by 1 base and the J gene end by 4 bases; junction bases not matched to a gene: 5. Germline lookup yields CDR1 SGHTA and CDR2 FQGTGA. The CDR3 consists of 15 residues. CDR3 nucleotide sequence: TGTGCCAGCAGCTTAAGTCAGGGGGCTAGAGAGACCCAGTACTTC. Encoded protein: CASSLSQGARETQYF.

The chain couples TRBV19 to TRBJ2-3, with D unresolved. Germline values: CDR1 LNHDA, CDR2 SQIVND (reference sequence). The V gene lost 1 base and the J gene lost 1 base, with 9 bases spanning the gap. This CDR3 spans 15 amino acids. CDR3 bases: TGTGCCAGTAGTATAGTTCCTTCCGGCACAGATACGCAGTATTTT. It encodes CASSIVPSGTDTQYF. Complete variable domain (other parts from reference TRBV19 and TRBJ2-3): DGGITQSPKYLFRKEGQNVTLSCEQNLNHDAMYWYRQDPGQGLRLIYYSQIVNDFQKGDIAEGYSVSREKKESFPLTVTSAQKNPTAFYLCASSIVPSGTDTQYFGPGTRLTVL.

The chain carries TRBV18 and TRBJ1-6, with D hard to call. Trimming shortened V by 4 bases and J by 8 bases, and 12 bases separated the two germline ends. Looked up from germline, CDR1 is KGHSH and CDR2 is LQKENI. This CDR3 region has 14 residues. The CDR3 nucleotides read TGTGCCAGCTCACTCGACTTAGATCATTCACCCCTCCACTTT. Translating gives CASSLDLDHSPLHF.

This clone appeared once. The chain is built from TRBV3-1 (or the pseudogene TRBV3-2) and TRBJ2-3; perhaps TRBD2 as D (5 bases). Germline V gene sequence: CDR1 LGHDT, CDR2 YNNKEL (reference sequence). This CDR3 has 14 residues. V lost 2 bases and J lost 7, with 13 bases in between. The CDR3 spells CASSQSLVDYTQYF. CDR3 sequence (DNA): TGTGCCAGCAGCCAAAGTCTAGTGGACTATACGCAGTATTTT.

In this sample, this clone turned up once. The V and J genes are TRBV2 and TRBJ2-3; D possibly corresponds to TRBD2 (5 bases). V lost 7 bases to trimming and J lost 2 bases, with 16 bases between them. Germline assignment: CDR1 SNHLY and CDR2 FYNNEI. The CDR3 has 15 residues. The CDR3 loop is CASMVVGVNTDTQYF. The CDR3 nucleotides are TGTGCCAGCATGGTAGTGGGAGTTAACACAGATACGCAGTATTTT.

V gene TRBV7-3 combines with J gene TRBJ1-5; tentatively, D is TRBD1 (5 bases). Germline-derived CDR1 and CDR2 are SGHTA and FQGTGA. Trimming took off 2 bases at V and 11 bases at J, with 13 bases between the two ends. The CDR3 is 13 residues long. The CDR3 DNA reads as TGTGCCAGCAGCTTAGACTATGGGGGGGCCCAGCATTTT. Translated: CASSLDYGGAQHF. Full variable domain (rest looked up from reference TRBV7-3 and TRBJ1-5): GAGVSQTPSNKVTEKGKYVELRCDPISGHTALYWYRQSLGQGPEFLIYFQGTGAADDSGLPNDRFFAVRPEGSVSTLKIQRTERGDSAVYLCASSLDYGGAQHFGDGTRLSIL.

This clone was seen a handful of times. The chain combines TRBV29-1 with TRBJ1-4, with D uncertain. CDR1 is SQVTM and CDR2 is ANQGSEA in the germline V gene. Trimming pared 5 bases from V and 5 bases from J, leaving 15 bases between. This CDR3 contains 14 residues. CDR3 residues: CSVSGGSTNEKLFF. As DNA, the CDR3 is TGCAGCGTTTCGGGTGGCAGCACGAATGAAAAACTGTTTTTT.

This clone was seen a single time. This chain connects TRBV6-4 to TRBJ2-3; no reliable D call. The CDR3 consists of 13 residues. Between the trimmed V and J ends, which lost 2 bases and 2 bases, there was a span of 5 bases. Germline V gives CDR1 MRHNA, CDR2 SNTAGT. CDR3 nucleotide sequence: TGTGCCAGCAGTGACCCCAACACAGATACGCAGTATTTT. As protein: CASSDPNTDTQYF.

This clone was seen a few times. V usage is TRBV19 and J usage is TRBJ2-7; a weak D match, TRBD2 (7 bases). Germline lookup yields CDR1 LNHDA and CDR2 SQIVND (reference sequence). The CDR3 runs 13 residues. V was shortened by 5 bases and J by 7 bases, with 15 bases between the two germline ends. Written as DNA, the CDR3 is TGTGCCAGTAGTGCCCGGAGGGGGGGTGAGCAGTACTTC. It is translated as CASSARRGGEQYF.

This clone was seen only a few times. The chain couples TRBV2 to TRBJ1-6; 8 positions match TRBD1. The trim removed 4 bases at V and 9 bases at J, leaving 11 bases unmatched. This CDR3 is 16 amino acids long. Germline values: CDR1 SNHLY, CDR2 FYNNEI. In DNA, the CDR3 is TGTGCCAGCAGTGGGGCTTCGCAGGGGGCGTCTTCACCCCTCCACTTT. Translation: CASSGASQGASSPLHF.

J is TRBJ2-2 and V is TRBV12-3 or TRBV12-4; D gene unclear. The CDR3 runs to 13 residues. Trimming cost V 5 bases and J 4 bases, with 8 bases left between them. The chain's CDR3 is CASSTTSTGELFF. In nucleotides, the CDR3 is TGTGCCAGCAGTACGACATCCACCGGGGAGCTGTTTTTT.

This clone has only a few counts. The chain couples TRBV7-2 to TRBJ2-7, with D perhaps TRBD1 (6 bases). With 1 base removed from V and 4 bases from J, the gap between germline ends came to 11 bases. Per germline, CDR1 SGHTA and CDR2 FQGNSA. The CDR3 length is 14 residues. CDR3 protein: CASSLGGLKYEQYF. For the CDR3, the DNA is TGTGCCAGCAGCTTAGGGGGGCTGAAATACGAGCAGTACTTC. The full variable domain, rest sourced from reference TRBV7-2 and TRBJ2-7, is GAGVSQSPSNKVTEKGKDVELRCDPISGHTALYWYRQSLGQGLEFLIYFQGNSAPDKSGLPSDRFSAERTGGSVSTLTIQRTQQEDSAVYLCASSLGGLKYEQYFGPGTRLTVT.

This clone was seen a single time. The rearrangement links TRBV11-3 to TRBJ2-3; D may be TRBD2 (6 bases). Trimming pared 2 bases from V and 6 bases from J, leaving 9 bases between. Per the germline V gene, CDR1 is SGHNT and CDR2 is YENEEA. This CDR3 is built from 13 residues. The CDR3 region is CASSLWGTDTQYF. The CDR3 coding sequence is TGTGCCAGCAGCTTATGGGGGACTGATACGCAGTATTTT.

The chain uses TRBV4-1 and TRBJ2-1; 8 nucleotides align to TRBD2. The CDR3 is 15 amino acids. The germline CDR1 and CDR2 sequences are MGHRA and YSYEKL. J lost 4 bases, V lost 3 bases, and 5 bases had no gene match. CDR3 DNA: TGCGCCAGCAGCCACGGGCCGGGGGGGTACAATGAGCAGTTCTTC. This sequence encodes CASSHGPGGYNEQFF.

This clone came up once. V gene TRBV12-3 or TRBV12-4 combines with J gene TRBJ1-1; D not resolved. V lost 7 bases, J lost 2 bases, and 11 bases lay in between. This CDR3 comprises 13 residues. The CDR3 here is CASTSGGNTEAFF. Written as DNA, the CDR3 is TGTGCCAGCACTTCTGGAGGTAACACTGAAGCTTTCTTT.

The rearrangement links TRBV5-1 to TRBJ1-1; a weak D match, TRBD1 (6 bases). This CDR3 contains 16 residues. Germline V gene lookup returns CDR1 SGHRS and CDR2 YFSETQ. Between the trimmed V and J ends, which lost 4 bases and 1 base, there was a span of 17 bases. The CDR3 DNA is TGCGCCAGCAGCCAACAAGCCCAGGGGACGAACACTGAAGCTTTCTTT. Amino acid sequence: CASSQQAQGTNTEAFF.

V and J are TRBV28 and TRBJ1-5; weak D call: TRBD1 (5 bases). Trimming pared 6 bases from V and 2 bases from J, leaving 14 bases between. CDR1 is MDHEN and CDR2 is SYDVKM in the germline V gene. The CDR3 runs 15 residues. The CDR3 reads CASSLRQGRNQPQHF. In DNA form, the CDR3 reads TGTGCCAGCAGCCTCCGTCAGGGCCGCAATCAGCCCCAGCATTTT.

The CDR3 nucleotides are TGTGCCAGCTCACCACCGAATCAGGGGGCGGTATACGAGCAGTACTTC. This sequence encodes CASSPPNQGAVYEQYF. The chain has TRBV18 and TRBJ2-7; 8 bases are shared with TRBD1. V dropped 0 bases and J dropped 4; count of bases not matched to a gene: 8. Germline V gives CDR1 KGHSH, CDR2 LQKENI. The CDR3 totals 16 residues.

This chain joins TRBV7-2 and TRBJ1-5; no clear D. Germline V gives CDR1 SGHTA, CDR2 FQGNSA. Deletions cut 1 base from V and 2 bases from J, with 6 bases between. CDR3 length equals 14 residues. CDR3 in DNA: TGTGCCAGCAGCTTAGTGGGCGGCAATCAGCCCCAGCATTTT. This sequence encodes CASSLVGGNQPQHF.